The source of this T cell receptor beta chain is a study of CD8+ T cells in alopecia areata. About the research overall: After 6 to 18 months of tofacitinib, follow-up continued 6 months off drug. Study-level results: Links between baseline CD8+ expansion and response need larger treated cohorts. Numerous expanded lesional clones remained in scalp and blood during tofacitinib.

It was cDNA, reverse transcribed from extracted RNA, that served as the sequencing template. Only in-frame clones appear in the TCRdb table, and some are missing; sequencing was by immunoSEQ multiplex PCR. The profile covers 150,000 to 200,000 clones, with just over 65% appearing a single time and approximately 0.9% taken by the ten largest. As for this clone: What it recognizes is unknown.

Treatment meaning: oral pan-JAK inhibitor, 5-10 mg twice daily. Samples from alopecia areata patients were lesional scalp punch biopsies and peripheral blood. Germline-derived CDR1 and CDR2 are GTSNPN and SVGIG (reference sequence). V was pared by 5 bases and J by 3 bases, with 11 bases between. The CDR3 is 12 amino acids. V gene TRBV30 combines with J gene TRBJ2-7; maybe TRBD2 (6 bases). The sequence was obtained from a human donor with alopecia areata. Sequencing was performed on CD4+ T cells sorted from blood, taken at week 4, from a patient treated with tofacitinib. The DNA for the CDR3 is TGTGCCTGGGGGAGGTCGTACTACGAGCAGTACTTC. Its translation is CAWGRSYYEQYF.